Below are 9 T cell receptor beta chains sequenced from a single sample in a study of T cell responses to AZD1222 COVID-19 vaccine. The data were produced by immunoSEQ multiplex PCR, yet TCRdb's version contains in-frame clones alone and is incomplete. The table includes around 45,000 clones, roughly 77% detected once. The specimen was peripheral blood, collected 28 days after the second dose of the MenACWY control vaccine. The receptors derive from an adult who received the MenACWY meningococcal vaccine as a control.

The rearrangement uses TRBV30 and TRBJ2-2; 10 positions agree with TRBD1. The CDR3 is made up of 16 amino acids. Germline-derived CDR1 and CDR2 are GTSNPN and SVGIG (reference sequence). After removal of 3 bases from V and 4 bases from J, the junction contained 8 bases not matched to a gene. The CDR3 protein is CAWRRDRGIATGELFF. DNA for the CDR3: TGTGCCTGGAGACGGGACAGGGGTATTGCCACCGGGGAGCTGTTTTTT. The entire variable domain, with the rest obtained from reference TRBV30 and TRBJ2-2, is as follows: SQTIHQWPATLVQPVGSPLSLECTVEGTSNPNLYWYRQAAGRGLQLLFYSVGIGQISSEVPQNLSASRPQDRQFILSSKKLLLSDSGFYLCAWRRDRGIATGELFFGEGSRLTVL.

The chain couples TRBV5-1 to TRBJ2-7, with TRBD1 matching 9 bases. The CDR3 consists of 15 residues. The germline gives CDR1 SGHRS, CDR2 YFSETQ. V lost 0 bases, J lost 5 bases, and 6 bases stayed unmatched. The chain's CDR3 is CASSLAPGQGDEQYF. As DNA, the CDR3 is TGCGCCAGCAGCTTGGCCCCGGGACAGGGCGACGAGCAGTACTTC.

The rearrangement links TRBV29-1 to TRBJ1-1; D may be TRBD1 (6 bases). Germline CDR1 and CDR2: SQVTM and ANQGSEA. The V end lost 5 bases, the J end lost 4 bases, and 14 bases lay between the germline ends. The CDR3 totals 13 residues. CDR3 residues: CSVKKQGGTEAFF. CDR3 nucleotides: TGCAGCGTTAAAAAACAGGGTGGCACTGAAGCTTTCTTT.

This chain links TRBV15 with TRBJ1-6; D uncertain. Between the trimmed V and J ends, which lost 0 bases and 8 bases, there was a span of 23 bases. In germline, CDR1 is LNHNV, CDR2 YYDKDF (reference sequence). CDR3 size: 19 residues. The CDR3 is CATSRDGFGVPASYSPLHF. DNA for the CDR3: TGTGCCACCAGCAGAGATGGTTTTGGGGTCCCCGCCTCATATTCACCCCTCCACTTT.

The rearrangement links TRBV5-1 to TRBJ2-2, with D perhaps matching TRBD2 (6 bases). Trimming stripped 7 bases from V and 2 bases from J, with 12 bases between. The CDR3 contains 14 residues. From germline, CDR1 is SGHRS and CDR2 YFSETQ. CDR3 coding DNA: TGCGCCAGCGGTAATAGCGGAAACACCGGGGAGCTGTTTTTT. This gives the protein CASGNSGNTGELFF.

This clone was observed a single time. This rearrangement joins TRBV18 to TRBJ1-5; no firm D call. Trimming removed 2 bases from V and 6 bases from J, with 14 bases in between. Germline CDR1 and CDR2: KGHSH and LQKENI. This CDR3 has 15 residues. The CDR3 is CASSPGMEGSQPQHF. The CDR3 DNA sequence: TGTGCCAGCTCACCAGGCATGGAAGGGAGTCAGCCCCAGCATTTT.

The genes are TRBV25-1 and TRBJ2-5, with D possibly matching TRBD1 (6 bases). V was trimmed by 0 bases and J by 4 bases, leaving 15 bases between them. CDR3 length equals 16 residues. Germline V gene lookup returns CDR1 MGHDK and CDR2 SYGVNS. CDR3 DNA sequence: TGTGCCAGCAGTGAATATTCAGGGGACGTACGAGAGACCCAGTACTTC. Its protein product is CASSEYSGDVRETQYF.

The gene calls are TRBV24-1 and TRBJ1-1, with D perhaps TRBD1 (5 bases). The V end was cut by 8 bases, the J end by 4 bases, with 13 bases between. The germline V gene has CDR1 KGHDR and CDR2 SFDVKD. This CDR3 spans 13 amino acids. CDR3 DNA: TGTGCCACCATCCGCAGGGATGTCACTGAAGCTTTCTTT. Its translation is CATIRRDVTEAFF.

The gene calls are TRBV5-1 and TRBJ1-2, with no clear D. The germline V gene encodes CDR1 SGHRS and CDR2 YFSETQ. V was cut by 4 bases and J by 2 bases, with 12 bases left in between. CDR3 length: 14 residues. The chain's CDR3 is CASSRGSGNYGYTF. Here the CDR3 DNA reads TGCGCCAGCAGCCGAGGGTCGGGGAACTATGGCTACACCTTC.